A selection of T cell receptor beta chains follows, all from one sample in a study of blood T cell repertoires in COVID-19. Method: immunoSEQ multiplex PCR; TCRdb's copy keeps in-frame clones and lacks some. The table lists over 85,000 clones, just over 75% of them singletons. Sequenced sample: peripheral blood. The receptors here all came from a woman older than 75 with acute or convalescent COVID-19. The CDR3 runs from the conserved cysteine through the conserved F or W. Fields, in order: clone size, D gene, V gene, J gene, CDR3 protein, CDR3 DNA. The D gene is left open where the match is weak. For some rows the clone size is stated as once, few or many, or as a class when expanded; others skip it.

NA	TRBD2	TRBV7-2	TRBJ2-3	CASSLARTSGGFTDTQYF	TGTGCCAGCAGCTTAGCGAGGACTAGCGGGGGGTTCACAGATACGCAGTATTTT
few	NA	TRBV5-1	TRBJ1-2	CASSLGGDGYTF	TGCGCCAGCAGCTTAGGGGGGGATGGCTACACCTTC
once	NA	TRBV5-1	TRBJ1-4	CASSLANYPGEKLFF	TGCGCCAGCAGCTTGGCCAACTACCCGGGGGAAAAACTGTTTTTT
NA	TRBD1	TRBV3-1/TRBV3-2	TRBJ1-1	CASSQGQLNTEAFF	TGTGCCAGCAGCCAGGGACAGTTGAACACTGAAGCTTTCTTT
NA	NA	TRBV11-2	TRBJ2-7	CASSLLRGKGYEQYF	TGTGCCAGCAGCTTACTCCGGGGGAAGGGCTACGAGCAGTACTTC
NA	TRBD2	TRBV18	TRBJ2-3	CASSPQLAGGADTQYF	TGTGCCAGCTCACCACAGCTAGCGGGAGGCGCAGATACGCAGTATTTT
NA	NA	TRBV29-1	TRBJ2-7	CSVVPARGGYEQYF	TGCAGCGTTGTTCCGGCCCGGGGAGGATACGAGCAGTACTTC
NA	NA	TRBV7-5	TRBJ2-2	CVRSFPGLAEDKARLNTGELFF	TGTGTCAGAAGCTTTCCGGGACTAGCGGAGGATAAGGCTCGTTTAAACACCGGGGAGCTGTTTTTT
NA	TRBD1	TRBV27	TRBJ2-5	CASSEQGAETQYF	TGTGCCAGCAGTGAACAGGGGGCAGAGACCCAGTACTTC
NA	NA	TRBV9	TRBJ1-3	CASSVAGITGNTIYF	TGTGCCAGCAGCGTAGCAGGAATTACTGGAAACACCATATATTTT
once	NA	TRBV4-1	TRBJ2-3	CASSQERDTTQYF	TGCGCCAGCAGCCAAGAGAGGGACACTACGCAGTATTTT
few	TRBD1	TRBV9	TRBJ2-7	CASSVRTGREQYF	TGTGCCAGCAGCGTTCGGACAGGGCGCGAGCAGTACTTC
NA	NA	TRBV12-3/TRBV12-4	TRBJ1-1	CASSLGGRGGAFF	TGTGCCAGCAGCCTAGGTGGGAGGGGCGGAGCTTTCTTT
NA	NA	TRBV2	TRBJ2-2	CASSESDSRDGELFF	TGTGCCAGCAGTGAGTCAGACTCCCGGGACGGGGAGCTGTTTTTT
few	TRBD1	TRBV12-5	TRBJ1-1	CASGLSLGGPYEAFF	TGTGCTAGTGGTTTGTCTTTAGGGGGCCCGTATGAAGCTTTCTTT
NA	TRBD2	TRBV7-2	TRBJ2-7	CASSFLLAEAYEQYF	TGTGCCAGCAGCTTCTTACTAGCGGAGGCATACGAGCAGTACTTC
NA	NA	TRBV9	TRBJ2-7	CASSVGLRGGRSSYEQYF	TGTGCCAGCAGCGTAGGATTAAGGGGGGGCAGGTCCTCCTACGAGCAGTACTTC
NA	TRBD1	TRBV11-2	TRBJ2-7	CASSKGAAPTYEQYF	TGTGCCAGCAGCAAGGGGGCAGCGCCAACCTACGAGCAGTACTTC
NA	NA	TRBV7-8	TRBJ1-3	CASSLVQGGGNTIYF	TGTGCCAGCAGCTTAGTCCAGGGAGGTGGAAACACCATATATTTT
NA	TRBD1	TRBV7-2	TRBJ1-2	CASSRDRDGYTF	TGTGCCAGCAGCCGGGACAGGGACGGCTACACCTTC
NA	NA	TRBV6-5	TRBJ2-7	CASSYSPSDSYEQYF	TGTGCCAGCAGTTACTCGCCTAGCGACTCCTACGAGCAGTACTTC
NA	NA	TRBV19	TRBJ2-1	CASSRTGDSHNEQFF	TGTGCCAGTAGTCGTACAGGGGACTCCCACAATGAGCAGTTCTTC
few	TRBD1	TRBV5-6	TRBJ1-1	CASSWGPAGGETEAFF	TGTGCCAGCAGCTGGGGGCCCGCAGGGGGCGAAACTGAAGCTTTCTTT
NA	NA	TRBV5-1	TRBJ1-4	CASSLGSQGREKLFF	TGCGCCAGCAGCTTGGGCTCCCAGGGTAGGGAAAAACTGTTTTTT
NA	TRBD2	TRBV5-1	TRBJ2-7	CASSFSGGAHEQYF	TGCGCCAGCAGCTTTAGCGGGGGGGCCCACGAGCAGTACTTC
NA	TRBD2	TRBV5-1	TRBJ2-3	CASSLPLGLAGGARDTQYF	TGCGCCAGCAGCTTGCCCCTTGGACTAGCGGGGGGTGCAAGAGATACGCAGTATTTT
once	NA	TRBV19	TRBJ2-7	CASSIEVRDSEQYF	TGTGCCAGTAGTATAGAGGTCCGGGATAGCGAGCAGTACTTC
NA	TRBD2	TRBV2	TRBJ2-2	CASSERTSGTGELFF	TGTGCCAGCAGTGAAAGAACTAGCGGGACCGGGGAGCTGTTTTTT
NA	TRBD2	TRBV28	TRBJ2-7	CASSLLGGEDEQYF	TGTGCCAGCAGTTTATTGGGGGGGGAAGACGAGCAGTACTTC
NA	NA	TRBV4-1	TRBJ2-7	CASSQDSSGFYYYEQYF	TGCGCCAGCAGCCAAGATTCCTCCGGGTTTTACTACTACGAGCAGTACTTC
NA	NA	TRBV18	TRBJ2-1	CASSTQNTEFMFF	TGTGCCAGCTCAACGCAGAATACAGAATTTATGTTCTTC